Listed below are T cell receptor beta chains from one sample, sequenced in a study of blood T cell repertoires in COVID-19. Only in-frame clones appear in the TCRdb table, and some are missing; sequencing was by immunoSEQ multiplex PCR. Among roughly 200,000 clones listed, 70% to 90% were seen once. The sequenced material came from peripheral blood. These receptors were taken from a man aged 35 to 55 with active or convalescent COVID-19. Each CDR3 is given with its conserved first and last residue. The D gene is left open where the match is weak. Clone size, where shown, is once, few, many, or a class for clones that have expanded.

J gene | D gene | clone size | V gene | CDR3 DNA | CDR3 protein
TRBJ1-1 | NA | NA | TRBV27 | TGTGCCAGCAGTTTTAGTCTGGGGGAGGTGAACACTGAAGCTTTCTTT | CASSFSLGEVNTEAFF
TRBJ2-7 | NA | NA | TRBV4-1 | TGCGCCAGCAGCCACCAAGGAGCTACGGGAGAGCAGTACTTC | CASSHQGATGEQYF
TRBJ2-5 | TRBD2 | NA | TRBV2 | TGTGCCAGCAGTGAATCTCTAGCGGACCCGACAGAGACCCAGTACTTC | CASSESLADPTETQYF
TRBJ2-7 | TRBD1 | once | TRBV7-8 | TGTGCCAGCAGCTTCTTCGGGACAGGAGACTACGAGCAGTACTTC | CASSFFGTGDYEQYF
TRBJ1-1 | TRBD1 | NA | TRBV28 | TGTGCCAGCAGAACTACAGGGGTGAACACTGAAGCTTTCTTT | CASRTTGVNTEAFF
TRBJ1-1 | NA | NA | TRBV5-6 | TGTGCCAGCAGCTCTTTACAAAGTGAAGCTTTCTTT | CASSSLQSEAFF
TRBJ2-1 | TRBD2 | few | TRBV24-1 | TGTGCCACTAAGACTAGCGGGGGGGCGGGTGAGCAGTTCTTC | CATKTSGGAGEQFF
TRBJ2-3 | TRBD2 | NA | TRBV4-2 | TGTGCCAGCAGCCCTGCGGGGGGAGCGACAGATACGCAGTATTTT | CASSPAGGATDTQYF
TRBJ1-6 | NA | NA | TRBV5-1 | TGCGCCAGCAGCTTCCAGGGGTTGGATTCACCCCTCCACTTT | CASSFQGLDSPLHF
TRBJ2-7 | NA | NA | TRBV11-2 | TGTGCCAGCAGGGCGGGGAGCTCCTACGAGCAGTACTTC | CASRAGSSYEQYF
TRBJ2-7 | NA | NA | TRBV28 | TGTGCCGGGTGTGACAGGTACTCCTACGAGCAGTACTTC | CAGCDRYSYEQYF
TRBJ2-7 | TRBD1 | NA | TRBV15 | TGTGCCACCAGCAGAGAGCCGGGACAGGGGTACGAGCAGTACTTC | CATSREPGQGYEQYF
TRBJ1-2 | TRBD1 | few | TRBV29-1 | TGCAGCGTTGAAAATCTGGGACAGGTGAACTATGGCTACACCTTC | CSVENLGQVNYGYTF
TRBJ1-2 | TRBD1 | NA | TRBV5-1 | TGCGCCAGCAGCCGACCTGGGACAGGAAACTATGGCTACACCTTC | CASSRPGTGNYGYTF
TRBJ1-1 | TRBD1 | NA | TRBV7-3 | TGTGCCAGCAGCATGACAGGGATCACTGAAGCTTTCTTT | CASSMTGITEAFF
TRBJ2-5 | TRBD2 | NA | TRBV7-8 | TGTGCCAGCAGCTCTGGACTAGCCCAAGAGACCCAGTACTTC | CASSSGLAQETQYF
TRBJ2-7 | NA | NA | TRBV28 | TGTGCCAGCAGTTTTAGCACTATCGGAGCGCAGTACTTC | CASSFSTIGAQYF
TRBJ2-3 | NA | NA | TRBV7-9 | TGCGGTTGGCGGGGTGTCCCAGATACGCAGTATTTT | CGWRGVPDTQYF
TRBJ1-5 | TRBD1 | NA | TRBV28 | TGTGCCAGCAGTTTGGGACAGGGGGCCTGGCAGCCCCAGCATTTT | CASSLGQGAWQPQHF
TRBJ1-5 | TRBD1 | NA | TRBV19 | TGTGCCAGTAGTAAGACAGGGGGCGGGGTCAATCAGCCCCAGCATTTT | CASSKTGGGVNQPQHF